Listed below are T cell receptor beta chains from one sample, sequenced in a study of T-cell reconstitution after alpha-beta-depleted transplantation in children. TCRdb recomputed calls from the PCR reads with MiXCR, one row per CDR3 protein. The sample contains 250,000 to 300,000 distinct CDR3 sequences, approximately 9.6% of which appear only once. The sequenced sample was PBMCs from the stem cell graft donor, obtained from the stem cell graft. All receptors derive from a human donor who donated a stem cell graft to a child with SCID. The CDR3 runs from the conserved cysteine through the conserved F or W. Fields, in order: J gene, V gene, clone size, D gene, CDR3 protein, CDR3 DNA. The D gene is left open where the match is weak. Size tells how often a clone was seen (once, few, many) or the class of an expanded clone, and some rows leave it out.

J: TRBJ2-5; V: TRBV7-3; size: -; D: -; CDR3: CASSEGHSWPETQYF; DNA: TGTGCCAGCAGCGAGGGACACTCCTGGCCCGAGACCCAGTACTTC
J: TRBJ1-1; V: TRBV10-3; size: many; D: -; CDR3: CAISDMGVEAFF; DNA: TGTGCCATCAGTGATATGGGGGTTGAAGCTTTCTTT
J: TRBJ1-1; V: TRBV12-3/TRBV12-4; size: few; D: TRBD1; CDR3: CASSFGDRLGTEAFF; DNA: TGTGCCAGCAGTTTCGGGGACAGGTTGGGGACTGAAGCTTTCTTT
J: TRBJ2-1; V: TRBV20-1; size: few; D: TRBD2; CDR3: CSAVLAGVFNEQFF; DNA: TGCAGTGCTGTACTAGCGGGCGTTTTCAATGAGCAGTTCTTC
J: TRBJ2-7; V: TRBV5-1; size: few; D: -; CDR3: CASSELGTRLEQYF; DNA: TGCGCCAGCAGCGAACTCGGAACGAGGCTCGAGCAGTACTTC
J: TRBJ1-4; V: TRBV5-5; size: -; D: -; CDR3: CASSLGLQTNEKLFF; DNA: TGTGCCAGCAGCTTGGGTCTCCAAACTAATGAAAAACTGTTTTTT
J: TRBJ1-1; V: TRBV20-1; size: few; D: -; CDR3: CSAISPSGVSEAFF; DNA: TGCAGTGCTATTAGCCCGTCAGGCGTTTCTGAAGCTTTCTTT
J: TRBJ2-5; V: TRBV9; size: few; D: TRBD2; CDR3: CASSGERGGRETQYF; DNA: TGTGCCAGCAGCGGGGAGCGGGGGGGCCGAGAGACCCAGTACTTC
J: TRBJ1-1; V: TRBV5-1; size: -; D: TRBD1; CDR3: CASSSGQGDVWAFF; DNA: TGCGCCAGCAGCTCGGGACAGGGGGACGTGTGGGCTTTCTTT
J: TRBJ1-2; V: TRBV7-9; size: few; D: -; CDR3: CASSLDRLDGYTF; DNA: TGTGCCAGCAGCTTAGATCGGTTGGATGGCTACACCTTC
J: TRBJ2-3; V: TRBV9; size: many; D: -; CDR3: CASSSFVGPLPQDTQYF; DNA: TGTGCCAGCAGCTCCTTCGTTGGACCCCTCCCACAAGATACGCAGTATTTT
J: TRBJ2-1; V: TRBV11-1; size: few; D: -; CDR3: CASSSSLLTLPSYNEQFF; DNA: TGTGCCAGCAGCTCCAGCTTGCTGACTCTCCCCTCCTACAATGAGCAGTTCTTC
J: TRBJ1-1; V: TRBV19; size: once; D: -; CDR3: CASSARTNGVVNTEAFF; DNA: TGTGCCAGTAGTGCCCGGACCAATGGGGTAGTGAACACTGAAGCTTTCTTT
J: TRBJ2-1; V: TRBV5-6; size: -; D: -; CDR3: CASSFVGEYNEQFF; DNA: TGTGCCAGCAGCTTTGTGGGGGAGTACAATGAGCAGTTCTTC
J: TRBJ1-5; V: TRBV29-1; size: -; D: TRBD1; CDR3: CSVGDRGSSNQPQHF; DNA: TGCAGCGTTGGTGACAGGGGGTCAAGCAATCAGCCCCAGCATTTT
J: TRBJ2-5; V: TRBV6-1; size: few; D: -; CDR3: CASRKGGYETQYF; DNA: TGTGCCAGCAGAAAGGGGGGGTACGAGACCCAGTACTTC
J: TRBJ2-2; V: TRBV28; size: many; D: TRBD1; CDR3: CASSPAGGPGELFF; DNA: TGTGCCAGCAGCCCCGCAGGGGGTCCCGGGGAGCTGTTTTTT